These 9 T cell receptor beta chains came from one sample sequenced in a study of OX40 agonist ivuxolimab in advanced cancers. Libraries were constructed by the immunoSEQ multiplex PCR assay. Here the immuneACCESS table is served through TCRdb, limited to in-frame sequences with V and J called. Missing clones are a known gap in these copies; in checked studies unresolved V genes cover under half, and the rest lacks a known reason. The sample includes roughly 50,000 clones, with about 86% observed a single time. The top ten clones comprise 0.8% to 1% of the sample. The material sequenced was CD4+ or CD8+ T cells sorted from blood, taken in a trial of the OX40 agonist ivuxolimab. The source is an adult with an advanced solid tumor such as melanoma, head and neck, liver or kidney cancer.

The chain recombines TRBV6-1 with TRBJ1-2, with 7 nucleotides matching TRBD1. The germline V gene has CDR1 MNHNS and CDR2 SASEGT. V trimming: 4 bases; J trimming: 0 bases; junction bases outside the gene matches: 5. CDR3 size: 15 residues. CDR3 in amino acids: CASSVDRVSNYGYTF. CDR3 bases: TGTGCCAGCAGTGTCGACAGGGTCTCTAACTATGGCTACACCTTC.

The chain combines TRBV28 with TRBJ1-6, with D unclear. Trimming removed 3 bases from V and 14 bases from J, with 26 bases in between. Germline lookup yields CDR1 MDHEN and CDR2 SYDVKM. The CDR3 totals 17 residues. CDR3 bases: TGTGCCAGCAGTTTCGCGTCTCTCGGAGCGGGTTTGGTCTCCCTCCACTTT. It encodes CASSFASLGAGLVSLHF.

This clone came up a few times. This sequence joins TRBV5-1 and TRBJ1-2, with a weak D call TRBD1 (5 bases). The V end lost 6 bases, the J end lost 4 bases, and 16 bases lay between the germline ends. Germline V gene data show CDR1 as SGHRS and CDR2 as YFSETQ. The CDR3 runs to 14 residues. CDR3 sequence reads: CASMGELGLYGYTF. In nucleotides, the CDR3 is TGCGCCAGCATGGGGGAATTGGGGCTCTATGGCTACACCTTC.

CDR3 sequence (DNA): TGCGCCAGCAGTGAGTTGGGAGGAGCTTTCTTT. It specifies CASSELGGAFF. The chain employs TRBV10-2 and TRBJ1-1; the D is unclear. Trimming took off 1 base at V and 10 bases at J, with 7 bases between the two ends. The CDR3 extends over 11 amino acids. Germline V gene data show CDR1 as WSHSY and CDR2 as SAAADI.

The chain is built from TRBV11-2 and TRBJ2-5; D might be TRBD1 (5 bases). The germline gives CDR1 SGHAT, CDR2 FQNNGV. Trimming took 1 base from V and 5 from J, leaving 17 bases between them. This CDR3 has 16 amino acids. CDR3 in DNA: TGTGCCAGCAGCTTAGGGGGCGGAGCAGTATGGGAGACCCAGTACTTC. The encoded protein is CASSLGGGAVWETQYF.

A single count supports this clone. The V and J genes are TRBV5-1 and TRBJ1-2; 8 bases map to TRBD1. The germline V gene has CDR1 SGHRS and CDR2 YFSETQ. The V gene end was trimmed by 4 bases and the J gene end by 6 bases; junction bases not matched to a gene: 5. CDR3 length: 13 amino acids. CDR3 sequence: CASSQDRAHGYTF. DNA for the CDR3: TGCGCCAGCAGCCAGGACAGGGCCCATGGCTACACCTTC.

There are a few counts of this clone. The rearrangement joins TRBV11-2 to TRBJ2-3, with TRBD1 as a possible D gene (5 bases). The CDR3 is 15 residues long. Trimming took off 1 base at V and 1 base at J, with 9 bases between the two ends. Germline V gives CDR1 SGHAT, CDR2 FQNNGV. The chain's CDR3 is CASSLVPGRTDTQYF. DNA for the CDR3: TGTGCCAGCAGCTTAGTGCCAGGGCGCACAGATACGCAGTATTTT.

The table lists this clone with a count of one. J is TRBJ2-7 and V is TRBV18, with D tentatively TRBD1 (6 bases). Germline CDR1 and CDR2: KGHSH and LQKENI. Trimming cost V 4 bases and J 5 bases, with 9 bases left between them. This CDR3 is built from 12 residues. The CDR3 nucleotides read TGTGCCAGCTCACGACAGGCCGACGAGCAGTACTTC. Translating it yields CASSRQADEQYF.

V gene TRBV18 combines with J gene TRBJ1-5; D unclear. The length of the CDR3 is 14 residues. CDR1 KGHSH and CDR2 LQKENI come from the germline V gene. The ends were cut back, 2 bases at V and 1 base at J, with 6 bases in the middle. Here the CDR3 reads CASSPGISNQPQHF. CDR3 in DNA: TGTGCCAGCTCACCAGGTATCAGCAATCAGCCCCAGCATTTT. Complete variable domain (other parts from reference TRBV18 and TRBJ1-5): NAGVMQNPRHLVRRRGQEARLRCSPMKGHSHVYWYRQLPEEGLKFMVYLQKENIIDESGMPKERFSAEFPKEGPSILRIQQVVRGDSAAYFCASSPGISNQPQHFGDGTRLSIL.